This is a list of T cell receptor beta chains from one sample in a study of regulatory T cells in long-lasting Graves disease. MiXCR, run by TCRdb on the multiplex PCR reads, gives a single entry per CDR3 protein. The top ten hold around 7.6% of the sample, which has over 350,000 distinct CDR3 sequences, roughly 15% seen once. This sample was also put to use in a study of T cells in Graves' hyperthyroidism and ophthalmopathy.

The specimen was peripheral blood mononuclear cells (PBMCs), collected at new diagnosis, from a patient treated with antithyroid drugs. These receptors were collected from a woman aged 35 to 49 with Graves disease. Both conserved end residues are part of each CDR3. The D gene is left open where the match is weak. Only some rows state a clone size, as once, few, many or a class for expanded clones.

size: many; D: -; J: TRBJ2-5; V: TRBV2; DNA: TGTGCCAGCAGTGGTCGGGAGCAAGAGACCCAGTACTTC; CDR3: CASSGREQETQYF
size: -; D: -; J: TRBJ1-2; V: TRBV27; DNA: TGTGCCAGCAGGCCCTCCCCACAGGGAAATGGCTACACCTTC; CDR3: CASRPSPQGNGYTF
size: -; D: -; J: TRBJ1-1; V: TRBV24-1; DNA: TGTGCCACCAGTCACGGAGGGCACAAGGCTTTCTTT; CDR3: CATSHGGHKAFF
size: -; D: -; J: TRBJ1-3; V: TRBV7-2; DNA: TGTGCCAGCAGCGAGCAGGGCCCGGACGTCGGAAACACCATATATTTT; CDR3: CASSEQGPDVGNTIYF
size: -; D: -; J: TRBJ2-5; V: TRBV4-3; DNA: TGCGCCAGCAGCCGACCAGGGGACTCAGATAATCGGGCGGAATCGACCCAGTACTTC; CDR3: CASSRPGDSDNRAESTQYF
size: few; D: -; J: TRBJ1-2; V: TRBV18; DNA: TGTGCCAGCTCACCATCAAACTTC; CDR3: CASSPSNF
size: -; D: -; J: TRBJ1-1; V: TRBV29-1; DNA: TGCAGCGTTGTCCAAGGGAACACTGAAGCTTTCTTT; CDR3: CSVVQGNTEAFF
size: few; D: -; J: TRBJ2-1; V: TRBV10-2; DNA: TGCGCCAGCAGACAGAGTCAATACAATGAGCAGTTCTTC; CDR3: CASRQSQYNEQFF
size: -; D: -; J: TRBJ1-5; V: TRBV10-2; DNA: TGCGCCAGCAGGTCCCCAGGCGATCAGCCCCAGCATTTT; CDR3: CASRSPGDQPQHF
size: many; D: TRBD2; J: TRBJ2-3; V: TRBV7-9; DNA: TGTGCCAGCAGCTTAGGCGGGAGAACAGATACGCAGTATTTT; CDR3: CASSLGGRTDTQYF
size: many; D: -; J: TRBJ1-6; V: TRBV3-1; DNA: TGTGCCAGCAGCCAAGATTCCGGTGCTCCCCTCCACTTT; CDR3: CASSQDSGAPLHF
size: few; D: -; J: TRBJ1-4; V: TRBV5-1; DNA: TGCGCCAGCAGCTTAACAGGGTATAATGAAAAACTGTTTTTT; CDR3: CASSLTGYNEKLFF
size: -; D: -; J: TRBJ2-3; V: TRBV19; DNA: TGTGCCAGTAGTGTGACGGCCGACACACCAGATACGCAGTATTTT; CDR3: CASSVTADTPDTQYF
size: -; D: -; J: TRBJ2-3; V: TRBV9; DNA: TGTGCCAGCAGCGGGGGACTTCTACGCACAGATACGGAGTATTTT; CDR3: CASSGGLLRTDTEYF
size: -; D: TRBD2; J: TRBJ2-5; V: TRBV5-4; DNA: TGTGCCAGCAGCTTGGAGGGACTAGCGGTATCCCAAGAGACCCAGTACTTC; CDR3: CASSLEGLAVSQETQYF
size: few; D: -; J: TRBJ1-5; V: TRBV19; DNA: TGTGCCAGTAGTATTTTTGATAGCAATCAGCCCCAGCATTTT; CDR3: CASSIFDSNQPQHF
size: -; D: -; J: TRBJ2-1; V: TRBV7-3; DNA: TGTGCCAGCAGCTTAAGCGGGGCAGCATTCCGATCCAATGAGCAGTTCTTC; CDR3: CASSLSGAAFRSNEQFF
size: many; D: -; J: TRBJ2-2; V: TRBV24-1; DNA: TGTGCCACCAGTGATCTCTCGAACACCGGGGAGCTGTTTTTT; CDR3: CATSDLSNTGELFF
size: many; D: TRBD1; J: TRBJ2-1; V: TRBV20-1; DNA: TGCAGTGCTACTGGGACAGGGCATTACCTAGGGTTCTACAATGAGCAGTTCTTC; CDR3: CSATGTGHYLGFYNEQFF
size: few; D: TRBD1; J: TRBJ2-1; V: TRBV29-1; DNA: TGCAGCGTTGAAGGGACAGGGGTTGACAATGAGCAGTTCTTC; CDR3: CSVEGTGVDNEQFF
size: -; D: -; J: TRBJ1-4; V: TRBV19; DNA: TGTGCCAGTAGTACCACAGAAGCAACTAATGAAAAACTGTTTTTT; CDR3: CASSTTEATNEKLFF
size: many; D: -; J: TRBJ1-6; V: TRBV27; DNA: TGTGCCAGCAGTATCCCCCCCCTTCCGGGAGAGAGGTCACCCCTCCACTTT; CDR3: CASSIPPLPGERSPLHF
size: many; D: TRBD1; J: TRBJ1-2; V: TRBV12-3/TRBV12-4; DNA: TGTGCCAGCAGGGTAGGGACAGGGTTGGGCTACACCTTC; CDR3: CASRVGTGLGYTF
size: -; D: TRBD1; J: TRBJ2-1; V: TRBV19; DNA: TGTGCCAGTAGTATCCCACGTACAGGGGGTAGCAATGAGCAGTTCTTC; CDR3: CASSIPRTGGSNEQFF
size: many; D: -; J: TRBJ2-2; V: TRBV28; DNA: TGTGCCAGCAGAAAGACTCGGAACACCGGGGAGCTGTTTTTT; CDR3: CASRKTRNTGELFF
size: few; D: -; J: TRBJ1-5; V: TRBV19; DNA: TGTGCCAGTAGTGCCCAAGATAGCAATCAGCCCCAGCATTTT; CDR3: CASSAQDSNQPQHF
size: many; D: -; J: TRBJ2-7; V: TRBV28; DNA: TGTGCCAGCAGTTTAGGGTCAGGGGATTACTACTACGAGCAGTACTTC; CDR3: CASSLGSGDYYYEQYF
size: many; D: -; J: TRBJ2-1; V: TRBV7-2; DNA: TGTGCCAGCAGCTTATACGCGGGTCTGGGCAATGAGCAGTTCTTC; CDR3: CASSLYAGLGNEQFF
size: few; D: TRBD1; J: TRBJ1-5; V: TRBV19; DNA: TGTGCCAGTAGTACGAGGGGACAGGGCGGGCAGCCCCAGCATTTT; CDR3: CASSTRGQGGQPQHF
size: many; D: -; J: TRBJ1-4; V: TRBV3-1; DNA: TGTGCCAGCAGCCCACCCGATGAAAAACTGTTTTTT; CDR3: CASSPPDEKLFF
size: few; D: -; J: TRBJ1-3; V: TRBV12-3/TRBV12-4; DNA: TGTGCCAGCAGCACACGGAGGGTGTCTGGAAACACCATATATTTT; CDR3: CASSTRRVSGNTIYF
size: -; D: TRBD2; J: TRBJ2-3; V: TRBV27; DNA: TGTGCCAGCAGTTTCACCGCCGGGACTAGCGTCACAGATACGCAGTATTTT; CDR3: CASSFTAGTSVTDTQYF
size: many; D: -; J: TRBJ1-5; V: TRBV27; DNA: TGTGCCAGCAGTTTCCCTTCGGGGCCCCAGCATTTT; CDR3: CASSFPSGPQHF
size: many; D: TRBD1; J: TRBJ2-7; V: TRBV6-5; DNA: TGTGCCAGCAGTTACGGACAGGGGGCTATCGCCTACGAGCAGTACTTC; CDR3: CASSYGQGAIAYEQYF
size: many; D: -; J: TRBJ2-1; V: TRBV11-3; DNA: TGTGCCAGCAGCTCTAGGGGGGGAGTTCAAACTGAGCAGTTCTTC; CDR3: CASSSRGGVQTEQFF
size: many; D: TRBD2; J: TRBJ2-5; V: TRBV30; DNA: TGTGCCTGGACCCGACTAGCAGAGACCCAGTACTTC; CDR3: CAWTRLAETQYF
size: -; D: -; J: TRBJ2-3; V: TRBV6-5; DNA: TGTGCCAGCAGTTACAATGTTGGGTTTGGAGATACGCAGTATTTT; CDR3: CASSYNVGFGDTQYF
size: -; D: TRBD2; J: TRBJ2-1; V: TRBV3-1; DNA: TGTGCTAGCAGCCAAGATCTACTAGCGGGAGTTCATGAGCACTTCTTC; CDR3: CASSQDLLAGVHEHFF
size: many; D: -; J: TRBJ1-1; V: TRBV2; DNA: TGTGCCAGCAGTGAATGGGGTTGGGCTCTGAGGGGCACTGAAGCTTTCTTT; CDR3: CASSEWGWALRGTEAFF
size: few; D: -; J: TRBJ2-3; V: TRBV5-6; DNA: TGTGCCAGCAGCTTGGACAGCCTAATCACAGATACGCAGTATTTT; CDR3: CASSLDSLITDTQYF
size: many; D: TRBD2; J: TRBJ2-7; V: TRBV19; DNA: TGTGCCAGTAGTATAGCCAGCGTCCTAGCGGGAGGCATGATGGCCTACGAGCAGTACTTC; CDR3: CASSIASVLAGGMMAYEQYF
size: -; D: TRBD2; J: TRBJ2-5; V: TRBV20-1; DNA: TGCAGTGCTCTCGGGACTAGCGGGAGCCGGGAGACCCAGTACTTC; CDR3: CSALGTSGSRETQYF
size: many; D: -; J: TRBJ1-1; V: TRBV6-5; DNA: TGTGCCAGCAGTTTTTGGGACAACACTGAAGCTTTCTTT; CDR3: CASSFWDNTEAFF